These T cell receptor beta chains were read from a single sample in a study of T cell changes during pregnancy in multiple sclerosis. The repertoire was sequenced with immunoSEQ multiplex PCR; TCRdb's copy has only in-frame clones and lacks some. The sample records about 100,000 clones, around 93% being singletons. This specimen consisted of peripheral blood, obtained after pregnancy. These receptors originate from a female donor with multiple sclerosis, enrolled in a pregnancy study. The CDR3 runs from the conserved cysteine through the conserved F or W. The D gene is left open where the match is weak.

V gene: TRBV10-2; D gene: TRBD2; J gene: TRBJ2-1; CDR3 protein: CASSEASGYYNEQFF
V gene: TRBV19; D gene: .; J gene: TRBJ2-5; CDR3 protein: CASSINGPQETQYF
V gene: TRBV28; D gene: TRBD2; J gene: TRBJ2-1; CDR3 protein: CASSLGTSMSNEQFF
V gene: TRBV6-5; D gene: .; J gene: TRBJ2-7; CDR3 protein: CASSAQGNSGYEQYF
V gene: TRBV5-1; D gene: TRBD1; J gene: TRBJ2-2; CDR3 protein: CASSRTGSDTGELFF
V gene: TRBV5-4; D gene: .; J gene: TRBJ2-7; CDR3 protein: CASSHGTPGEQYF
V gene: TRBV6-1; D gene: TRBD1; J gene: TRBJ1-5; CDR3 protein: CASSNTGGHQPQHF
V gene: TRBV10-3; D gene: TRBD2; J gene: TRBJ2-3; CDR3 protein: CASGGTSTDTQYF
V gene: TRBV7-3; D gene: .; J gene: TRBJ2-5; CDR3 protein: CASSLLLNRGGETQYF
V gene: TRBV28; D gene: .; J gene: TRBJ1-2; CDR3 protein: CASMGGVGLYGYTF
V gene: TRBV27; D gene: .; J gene: TRBJ2-1; CDR3 protein: CASRYRVVNEQFF
V gene: TRBV28; D gene: TRBD2; J gene: TRBJ2-1; CDR3 protein: CASSSPLRLAVYNEQFF
V gene: TRBV6-6; D gene: TRBD1; J gene: TRBJ1-1; CDR3 protein: CASSYSSGGWTEAFF
V gene: TRBV29-1; D gene: TRBD1; J gene: TRBJ1-4; CDR3 protein: CSVVLGTGGKKLFF
V gene: TRBV5-6; D gene: TRBD1; J gene: TRBJ1-2; CDR3 protein: CASSLGQGNYGYTF
V gene: TRBV6-1; D gene: .; J gene: TRBJ2-4; CDR3 protein: CASSEGALNIQYF
V gene: TRBV28; D gene: .; J gene: TRBJ1-2; CDR3 protein: CASSRGDGYGYTF
V gene: TRBV6-1; D gene: .; J gene: TRBJ2-7; CDR3 protein: CASSDARGAVEQYF
V gene: TRBV6-4; D gene: TRBD2; J gene: TRBJ2-1; CDR3 protein: CASSDSSGGADEQFF